The TCR beta chain under discussion was sequenced for a study of blood T cell repertoires in COVID-19. Whole-study context: Acute and convalescent COVID-19 samples came from the United States, Italy and Spain.

After removal of 5 bases from V and 0 bases from J, the junction contained 3 bases not matched to a gene. The CDR3 runs to 14 residues. Looked up from germline, CDR1 is KGHSH and CDR2 is LQKENI. The table came from immunoSEQ multiplex PCR; TCRdb's copy has only in-frame clones and leaves some out. The profile shows over 150,000 clones, 80% to 90% of them singletons. The chain is built from TRBV18 and TRBJ2-5, with 7 positions matching TRBD1. The source of this sequence is a woman between 55 and 75 years old who had recovered from COVID-19. The sample taken for sequencing was peripheral blood. CDR3 DNA sequence: TGTGCCAGCTCATCGGGACAGAACCAAGAGACCCAGTACTTC. Translated: CASSSGQNQETQYF. Drawing the rest from reference TRBV18 and TRBJ2-5, the complete variable domain is NAGVMQNPRHLVRRRGQEARLRCSPMKGHSHVYWYRQLPEEGLKFMVYLQKENIIDESGMPKERFSAEFPKEGPSILRIQQVVRGDSAAYFCASSSGQNQETQYFGPGTRLLVL.